These 28 T cell receptor beta chains were sequenced from one sample in a study of T cell responses to AZD1222 COVID-19 vaccine. Profiled with immunoSEQ multiplex PCR; TCRdb holds only in-frame clones, not every one. Among 90,000 to 150,000 clones listed, approximately 85% were seen once. This material consisted of peripheral blood, taken on day 0 of AZD1222 vaccination. These receptors all come from an adult in good health.

CDR3 in amino acids: CASSQDRDYEQYF. The CDR3 region has the DNA TGCGCCAGCAGCCAAGATCGAGACTACGAGCAGTACTTC. The rearrangement joins TRBV4-3 to TRBJ2-7; D ambiguous. Between the trimmed V and J ends, which lost 0 bases and 3 bases, there was a span of 6 bases. This CDR3 region has 13 residues. Germline lookup yields CDR1 LGHNA and CDR2 YSLEER.

V gene TRBV19 combines with J gene TRBJ1-4, with 8 bases that match TRBD1. This CDR3 spans 11 amino acids. CDR1 and CDR2 (germline): LNHDA, SQIVND (reference sequence). With 8 bases clipped from V and 7 bases from J, the junction kept 0 bases outside the gene matches. CDR3 nucleotide sequence: TGTGCCAGTGGACAGGGTGAAAAACTGTTTTTT. Its translation: CASGQGEKLFF.

V gene TRBV11-2 combines with J gene TRBJ2-3; D tentatively reads TRBD1 or TRBD2 (5 bases each). This CDR3 contains 13 residues. Trimming stripped 7 bases from V and 6 bases from J, with 14 bases between. Germline loops: CDR1 SGHAT, CDR2 FQNNGV. CDR3 nucleotides: TGTGCCAGCAATCTAGAGGGGCTTGATACGCAGTATTTT. Its translation is CASNLEGLDTQYF.

V usage is TRBV7-9 and J usage is TRBJ2-1; the D gene is possibly TRBD1 (5 bases). V lost 6 bases and J lost 1, with 7 bases in between. CDR3 length equals 13 residues. Per the germline V gene, CDR1 is SEHNR and CDR2 is FQNEAQ (reference sequence). CDR3 sequence: CASRQESYNEQFF. The CDR3 nucleotides are TGTGCCAGCAGACAGGAGTCCTACAATGAGCAGTTCTTC.

The chain carries TRBV6-5 and TRBJ1-5; D may be TRBD1 (5 bases). The CDR3 is 10 amino acids. Trimming cost V 4 bases and J 10 bases, with 5 bases left between them. Germline assignment: CDR1 MNHEY and CDR2 SVGAGI. The CDR3 sequence: CASSWDPQHF. CDR3 bases: TGTGCCAGCAGTTGGGACCCCCAGCATTTT.

The chain couples TRBV13 to TRBJ1-1, with no clear D. The ends were cut back, 8 bases at V and 5 bases at J, with 21 bases in the middle. The CDR3 runs 15 residues. Germline assignment: CDR1 PRHDT and CDR2 FYEKMQ (reference sequence). DNA for the CDR3: TGTGCCAGCGAGAAGAGAGATTTGGTACGGACTGAAGCTTTCTTT. Translation: CASEKRDLVRTEAFF. Together with reference TRBV13 and TRBJ1-1, the CDR3 gives the full variable domain: AAGVIQSPRHLIKEKRETATLKCYPIPRHDTVYWYQQGPGQDPQFLISFYEKMQSDKGSIPDRFSAQQFSDYHSELNMSSLELGDSALYFCASEKRDLVRTEAFFGQGTRLTVV.

This clone has just a few counts. V is TRBV3-1 (or the pseudogene TRBV3-2) and J is TRBJ1-2; D not certain. With 0 bases removed from V and 4 bases from J, the gap between germline ends came to 3 bases. The CDR3 totals 12 residues. Germline CDR1 and CDR2: LGHDT and YNNKEL (reference sequence). The CDR3 sequence is CASSQDPYGYTF. The CDR3 DNA reads as TGTGCCAGCAGCCAAGATCCCTATGGCTACACCTTC.

This clone was recorded once. This rearrangement joins TRBV10-3 to TRBJ2-1; a possible D gene is TRBD2 (6 bases). The CDR3 runs to 13 residues. Trimming removed 11 bases from V and 7 bases from J, with 18 bases in between. CDR1 is ENHRY and CDR2 is SYGVKD in the germline V gene. The CDR3 protein is CALGGSQGNEQFF. In nucleotides, the CDR3 is TGTGCCCTCGGGGGATCCCAGGGTAATGAGCAGTTCTTC.

This clone occurred a few times. This rearrangement joins TRBV30 to TRBJ1-5; tentative D call: TRBD1 (5 bases). V gave up 0 bases and J gave up 1 base, with 13 bases separating them. Germline lookup yields CDR1 GTSNPN and CDR2 SVGIG (reference sequence). The length of the CDR3 is 16 residues. The CDR3 loop is CAWSVGDGISNQPQHF. CDR3 DNA sequence: TGTGCCTGGAGTGTAGGGGATGGGATAAGCAATCAGCCCCAGCATTTT.

V and J are TRBV27 and TRBJ1-5; no clear D gene. V shed 6 bases and J shed 4 bases, with 7 bases lying between them. This CDR3 contains 12 residues. Germline V CDR1 and CDR2: MNHEY, SMNVEV (reference sequence). The CDR3 region is CASSIPNQPQHF. DNA for the CDR3: TGTGCCAGCAGCATACCAAATCAGCCCCAGCATTTT.

V gene TRBV7-3 combines with J gene TRBJ2-1; no clear D gene. CDR1 SGHTA and CDR2 FQGTGA come from the germline V gene. The CDR3 is made up of 15 amino acids. V lost 4 bases and J 1 base, leaving 11 bases between the germline ends. CDR3 protein: CASSSRVTSYNEQFF. The CDR3 DNA reads TGTGCCAGCAGCTCCCGCGTTACGTCCTACAATGAGCAGTTCTTC.

The chain uses TRBV7-9 and TRBJ1-4, with D possibly being TRBD1 (6 bases). V shed 1 base and J shed 7 bases, with 10 bases lying between them. The CDR3 is made up of 14 amino acids. Germline V CDR1 and CDR2: SEHNR, FQNEAQ (reference sequence). The CDR3 loop is CASSLDRAGEKLFF. The CDR3 DNA reads as TGTGCCAGCAGCTTAGACAGGGCTGGTGAAAAACTGTTTTTT.

The chain employs TRBV6-6 and TRBJ1-6; a weak D match, TRBD1 (5 bases). V was trimmed by 5 bases and J by 5 bases, leaving 19 bases between them. The CDR3 consists of 17 residues. Germline values: CDR1 MNHNY, CDR2 SVGAGI (reference sequence). The CDR3 reads CASSLRGGGLDNSPLHF. The CDR3 coding sequence is TGTGCCAGCAGTCTCCGCGGGGGTGGTTTGGATAATTCACCCCTCCACTTT.

V is TRBV10-3 and J is TRBJ1-1; 7 nucleotides match TRBD1. The CDR3 is 14 residues long. The V and J ends lost 6 bases and 10 bases, in that order; junction bases with no gene match: 14. Germline assignment: CDR1 ENHRY and CDR2 SYGVKD. The CDR3 here is CAIRDTGVGGRAFF. The DNA of the CDR3 is TGTGCCATCAGGGATACAGGGGTGGGTGGTAGAGCTTTCTTT.

As for this clone: The same CDR3 can be traced to other DNA sequences in this sample. This sequence joins TRBV7-2 and TRBJ1-1; D remains ambiguous. The CDR3 contains 13 residues. The V and J ends lost 4 bases and 1 base respectively, with 7 bases between them. CDR1 is SGHTA and CDR2 is FQGNSA in the germline V gene. CDR3 protein: CASSSDRNTEAFF. The DNA of the CDR3 is TGTGCCAGCAGCTCGGACCGGAACACTGAAGCTTTCTTT.

The rearrangement uses TRBV19 and TRBJ1-5, with D hard to call. Germline CDR1 LNHDA, CDR2 SQIVND (reference sequence). V was trimmed by 3 bases and J by 6 bases, leaving 9 bases between them. The CDR3 loop spans 13 amino acids. The CDR3 nucleotides are TGTGCCAGTAGTATTTCCCTTAGTCAGCCCCAGCATTTT. Its protein product is CASSISLSQPQHF.

The rearrangement uses TRBV20-1 and TRBJ2-1; 7 nucleotides match TRBD1. CDR1 and CDR2 (germline): DFQATT, SNEGSKA (reference sequence). After removal of 4 bases from V and 8 bases from J, the junction contained 2 bases not matched to a gene. The CDR3 is made up of 11 amino acids. CDR3 in DNA: TGCAGTGCTACTCAGGGGGATGAGCAGTTCTTC. Translation: CSATQGDEQFF.

This rearrangement joins TRBV5-4 to TRBJ1-2; D call uncertain. This CDR3 spans 13 amino acids. V was shortened by 4 bases and J by 4 bases, with 11 bases between the two germline ends. Looked up from germline, CDR1 is SGHNT and CDR2 is YYREEE (reference sequence). This CDR3 is CASSRFGSYGYTF. The DNA of the CDR3 is TGTGCCAGCAGCCGTTTCGGGTCCTATGGCTACACCTTC.

This clone appeared once. This sequence joins TRBV14 and TRBJ1-1; D perhaps matches TRBD1 (5 bases). The CDR3 loop spans 13 amino acids. Germline-derived CDR1 and CDR2 are SGHDN and FVKESK. Trimming removed 5 bases at V and 0 bases at J, with 7 bases between. The CDR3 is CASSRQLNTEAFF. CDR3 sequence (DNA): TGTGCCAGCAGCAGACAGTTGAACACTGAAGCTTTCTTT.

This clone was seen only once. The CDR3 DNA reads as TGTGCCACCAGCGAGGACAGGGAGCCCTACGAGCAGTACTTC. It encodes CATSEDREPYEQYF. The genes are TRBV15 and TRBJ2-7, with 8 bases aligning to TRBD1. Unmatched junction bases numbered 5, after V lost 5 bases and J lost 2 bases. This CDR3 spans 14 amino acids. Germline V gives CDR1 LNHNV, CDR2 YYDKDF (reference sequence).

This clone was observed a few times. The V and J genes are TRBV28 and TRBJ2-3; 7 bases are a match to TRBD1. V lost 5 bases, J lost 5 bases, and 7 bases stayed unmatched. The CDR3 sequence is 14 residues long. Per germline, CDR1 MDHEN and CDR2 SYDVKM. The CDR3 loop is CASSPGQTKDTQYF. As DNA, the CDR3 is TGTGCCAGCAGTCCGGGACAGACAAAAGATACGCAGTATTTT. Using reference TRBV28 and TRBJ2-3 for the parts outside the CDR3, the full variable domain is DVKVTQSSRYLVKRTGEKVFLECVQDMDHENMFWYRQDPGLGLRLIYFSYDVKMKEKGDIPEGYSVSREKKERFSLILESASTNQTSMYLCASSPGQTKDTQYFGPGTRLTVL.

The chain uses TRBV27 and TRBJ2-7; TRBD2 might be the D (5 bases). Trimming took 1 base from V and 6 from J, leaving 10 bases between them. Germline V CDR1 and CDR2: MNHEY, SMNVEV (reference sequence). The CDR3 spans 13 residues. The CDR3 nucleotides read TGTGCCAGCAGTTTATTGGGAGCCCCCGAGCAGTACTTC. Translated, it gives CASSLLGAPEQYF.

For this clone: The germline gene is not matched at one end of the junction; a read error may be the cause. CDR3: CASRRDEAF. DNA of the CDR3: TGTGCCAGCCGCAGGGACGAGGCCTTC. The rearrangement links TRBV12-3 or TRBV12-4 to TRBJ1-2; weak D call: TRBD1 (5 bases). This CDR3 contains 9 residues.

The count of this clone is one. The chain has TRBV19 and TRBJ1-1; 9 bases are shared with TRBD1. CDR3 length: 15 residues. The V and J ends lost 3 bases and 1 base, in that order; junction bases with no gene match: 3. Germline CDR1 is LNHDA and CDR2 is SQIVND (reference sequence). The CDR3 here is CASSMGQGSNTEAFF. The DNA for the CDR3 is TGTGCCAGTAGTATGGGACAGGGATCGAACACTGAAGCTTTCTTT.

V and J are TRBV4-3 and TRBJ1-5; 7 bases are shared with TRBD1. The CDR3 has 15 residues. The germline V gene encodes CDR1 LGHNA and CDR2 YSLEER. J lost 5 bases, V lost 0 bases, and 4 bases had no gene match. As DNA, the CDR3 is TGCGCCAGCAGCCAAGAGGAAGGGGGCTATCAGCCCCAGCATTTT. Translating it yields CASSQEEGGYQPQHF.

The V gene is TRBV6-5, the J gene TRBJ1-2; D gene unclear. This CDR3 region has 15 residues. V gave up 0 bases and J gave up 1 base, with 9 bases separating them. Germline CDR1 is MNHEY and CDR2 is SVGAGI. The CDR3 protein is CASSYSRVLNYGYTF. Here the CDR3 DNA reads TGTGCCAGCAGTTACTCTCGTGTACTTAACTATGGCTACACCTTC.

The rearrangement uses TRBV19 and TRBJ1-6, with 8 nucleotides matching TRBD1. Germline V gene data show CDR1 as LNHDA and CDR2 as SQIVND (reference sequence). With V trimmed by 5 bases and J by 5 bases, 8 bases remained unmatched. The length of the CDR3 is 16 residues. CDR3 in amino acids: CASSADRGWNNSPLHF. CDR3 DNA sequence: TGTGCCAGTAGTGCAGACAGGGGTTGGAATAATTCACCCCTCCACTTT.

The chain uses TRBV28 and TRBJ1-1, with D unresolved. V was clipped by 5 bases and J by 12 bases, with 22 bases between them. The germline V gene encodes CDR1 MDHEN and CDR2 SYDVKM. The length of the CDR3 is 14 residues. As DNA, the CDR3 is TGTGCCAGCAGTGCGCCGGGTTTGGCCCTCTTTTCTTTCTTT. It encodes CASSAPGLALFSFF.